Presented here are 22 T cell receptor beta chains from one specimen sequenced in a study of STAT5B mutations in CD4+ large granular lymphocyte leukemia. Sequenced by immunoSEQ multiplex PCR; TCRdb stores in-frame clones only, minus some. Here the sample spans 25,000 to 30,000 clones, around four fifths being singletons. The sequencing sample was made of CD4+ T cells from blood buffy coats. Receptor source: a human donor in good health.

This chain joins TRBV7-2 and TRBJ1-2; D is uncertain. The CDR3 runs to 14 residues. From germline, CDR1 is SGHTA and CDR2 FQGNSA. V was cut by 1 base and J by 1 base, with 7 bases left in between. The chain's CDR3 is CASSLGQNNYGYTF. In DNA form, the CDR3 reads TGTGCCAGCAGCTTAGGGCAGAATAACTATGGCTACACCTTC. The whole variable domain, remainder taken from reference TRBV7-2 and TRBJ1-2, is GAGVSQSPSNKVTEKGKDVELRCDPISGHTALYWYRQSLGQGLEFLIYFQGNSAPDKSGLPSDRFSAERTGGSVSTLTIQRTQQEDSAVYLCASSLGQNNYGYTFGSGTRLTVV.

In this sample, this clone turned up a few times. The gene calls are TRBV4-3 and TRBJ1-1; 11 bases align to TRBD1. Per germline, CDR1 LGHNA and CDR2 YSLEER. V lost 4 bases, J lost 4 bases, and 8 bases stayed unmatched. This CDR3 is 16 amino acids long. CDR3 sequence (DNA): TGCGCCAGCAGCCCCTCCGTTGGGACAGGGGGCACTGAAGCTTTCTTT. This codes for CASSPSVGTGGTEAFF.

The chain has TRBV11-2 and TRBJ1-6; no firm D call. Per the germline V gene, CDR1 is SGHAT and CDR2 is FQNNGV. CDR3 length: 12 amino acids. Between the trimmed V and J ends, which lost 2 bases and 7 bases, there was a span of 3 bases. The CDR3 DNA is TGTGCCAGCAGCTTACGGAATTCACCCCTCCACTTT. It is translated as CASSLRNSPLHF.

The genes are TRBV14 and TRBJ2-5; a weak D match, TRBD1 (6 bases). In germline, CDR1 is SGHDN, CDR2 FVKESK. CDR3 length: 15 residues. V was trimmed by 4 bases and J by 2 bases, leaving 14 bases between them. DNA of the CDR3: TGTGCCAGCAGCCTCCGATACGGGACACAAGAGACCCAGTACTTC. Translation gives CASSLRYGTQETQYF.

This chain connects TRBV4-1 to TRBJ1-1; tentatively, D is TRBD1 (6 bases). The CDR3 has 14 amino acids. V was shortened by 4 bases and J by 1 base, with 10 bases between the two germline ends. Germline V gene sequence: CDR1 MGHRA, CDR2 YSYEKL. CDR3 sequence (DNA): TGCGCCAGCAGCCCCCGGACAGAGAACACTGAAGCTTTCTTT. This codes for CASSPRTENTEAFF.

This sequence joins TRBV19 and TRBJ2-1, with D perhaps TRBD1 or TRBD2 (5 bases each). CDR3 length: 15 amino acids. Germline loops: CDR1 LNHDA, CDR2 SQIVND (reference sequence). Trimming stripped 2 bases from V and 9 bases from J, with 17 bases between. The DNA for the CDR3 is TGTGCCAGTAGTATACCGGACTGGGGCATTGGTGAGCAGTTCTTC. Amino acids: CASSIPDWGIGEQFF.

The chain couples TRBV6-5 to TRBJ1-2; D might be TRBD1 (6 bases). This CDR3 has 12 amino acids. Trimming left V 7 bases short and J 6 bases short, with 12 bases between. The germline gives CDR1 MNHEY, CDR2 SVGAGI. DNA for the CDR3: TGTGCCAGCACACAGGGAGTAAATGGCTACACCTTC. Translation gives CASTQGVNGYTF.

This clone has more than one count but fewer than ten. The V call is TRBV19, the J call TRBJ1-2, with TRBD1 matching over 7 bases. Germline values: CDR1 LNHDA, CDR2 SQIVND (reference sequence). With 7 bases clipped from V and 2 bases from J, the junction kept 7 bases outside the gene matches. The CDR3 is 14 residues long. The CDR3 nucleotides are TGTGCCAGTACCGAGGGACAGACCAACTATGGCTACACCTTC. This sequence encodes CASTEGQTNYGYTF. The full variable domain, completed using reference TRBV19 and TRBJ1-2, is DGGITQSPKYLFRKEGQNVTLSCEQNLNHDAMYWYRQDPGQGLRLIYYSQIVNDFQKGDIAEGYSVSREKKESFPLTVTSAQKNPTAFYLCASTEGQTNYGYTFGSGTRLTVV.

In nucleotides, the CDR3 is TGTGCCAGCAGCTTAGTAATGGGGGGCGTCGCGGTAGCTGAAGCTTTCTTT. Translated, it gives CASSLVMGGVAVAEAFF. This sequence joins TRBV7-9 and TRBJ1-1, with D perhaps TRBD1 (6 bases). The CDR3 runs 17 residues. V was clipped by 1 base and J by 6 bases, with 21 bases between them. Looked up from germline, CDR1 is SEHNR and CDR2 is FQNEAQ (reference sequence).

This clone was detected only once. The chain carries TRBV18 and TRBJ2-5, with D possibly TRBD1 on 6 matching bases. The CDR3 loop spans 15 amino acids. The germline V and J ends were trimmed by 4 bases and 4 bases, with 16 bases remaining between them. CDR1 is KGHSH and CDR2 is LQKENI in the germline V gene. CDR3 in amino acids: CASSQVQGLGETQYF. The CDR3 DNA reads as TGTGCCAGCTCACAGGTCCAGGGGCTTGGAGAGACCCAGTACTTC.

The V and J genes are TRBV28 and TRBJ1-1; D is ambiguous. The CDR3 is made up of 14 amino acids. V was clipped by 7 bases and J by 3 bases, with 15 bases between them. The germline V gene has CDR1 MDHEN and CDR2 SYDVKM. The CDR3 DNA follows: TGTGCCAGCACCCCAGACCCGAGGGACACTGAAGCTTTCTTT. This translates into CASTPDPRDTEAFF.

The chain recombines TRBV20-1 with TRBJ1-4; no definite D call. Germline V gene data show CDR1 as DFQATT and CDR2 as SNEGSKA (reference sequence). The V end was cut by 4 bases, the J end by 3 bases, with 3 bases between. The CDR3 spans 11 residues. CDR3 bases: TGCAGTGCTACCTCTAATGAAAAACTGTTTTTT. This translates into CSATSNEKLFF.

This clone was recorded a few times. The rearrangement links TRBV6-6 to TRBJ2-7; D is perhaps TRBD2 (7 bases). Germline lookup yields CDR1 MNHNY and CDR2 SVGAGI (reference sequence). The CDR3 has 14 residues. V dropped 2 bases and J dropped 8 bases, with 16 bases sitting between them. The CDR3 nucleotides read TGTGCCAGCAGTTACGAGGGGGGGATAGGAAAGCAGTACGTC. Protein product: CASSYEGGIGKQYV.

The DNA of the CDR3 is TGTGCCAGCAGCTCGGAGGCACTAGCGGGGGGGCTCCACAATGAGCAGTTCTTC. It specifies CASSSEALAGGLHNEQFF. This chain connects TRBV7-2 to TRBJ2-1, with 13 bases matching TRBD2. The CDR3 is 18 residues long. Trimming took 4 bases from V and 5 from J; bases not matched to a gene: 11. Per germline, CDR1 SGHTA and CDR2 FQGNSA.

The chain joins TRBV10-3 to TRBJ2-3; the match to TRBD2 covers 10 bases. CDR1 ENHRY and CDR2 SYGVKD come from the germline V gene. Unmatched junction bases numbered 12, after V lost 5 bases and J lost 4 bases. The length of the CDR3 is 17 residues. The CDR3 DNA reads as TGTGCCATCAGTCTTCGGCTAGCGGGGGTCGGGGCAGATACGCAGTATTTT. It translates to CAISLRLAGVGADTQYF.

DNA of the CDR3: TGTGCCAGCAGCTCGGCTGGACAGGTCAGAGGGGAAAAACTGTTTTTT. Its translation: CASSSAGQVRGEKLFF. This chain connects TRBV5-6 to TRBJ1-4, with 7 nucleotides matching TRBD1. The CDR3 contains 16 residues. The ends lost 3 bases at V and 8 bases at J; junction bases unmatched: 13. The germline CDR1 and CDR2 sequences are SGHDT and YYEEEE.

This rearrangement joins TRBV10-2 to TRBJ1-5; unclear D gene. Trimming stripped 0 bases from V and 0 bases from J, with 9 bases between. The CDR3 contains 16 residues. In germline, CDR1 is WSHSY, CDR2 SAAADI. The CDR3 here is CASSESNRNSNQPQHF. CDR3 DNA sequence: TGCGCCAGCAGTGAGTCGAACAGAAATAGCAATCAGCCCCAGCATTTT.

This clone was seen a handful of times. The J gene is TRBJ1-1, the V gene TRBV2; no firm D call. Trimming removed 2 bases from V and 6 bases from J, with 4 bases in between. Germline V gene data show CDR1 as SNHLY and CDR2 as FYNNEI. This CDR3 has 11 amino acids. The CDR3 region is CASSEMAEAFF. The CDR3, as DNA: TGTGCCAGCAGTGAAATGGCTGAAGCTTTCTTT.

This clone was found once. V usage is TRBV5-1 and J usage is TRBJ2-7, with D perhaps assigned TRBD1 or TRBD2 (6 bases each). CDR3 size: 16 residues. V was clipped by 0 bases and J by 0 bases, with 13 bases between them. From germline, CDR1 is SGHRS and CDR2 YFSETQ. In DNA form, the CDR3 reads TGCGCCAGCAGCTTGGGGAGGGGACACGGCTCCTACGAGCAGTACTTC. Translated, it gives CASSLGRGHGSYEQYF.

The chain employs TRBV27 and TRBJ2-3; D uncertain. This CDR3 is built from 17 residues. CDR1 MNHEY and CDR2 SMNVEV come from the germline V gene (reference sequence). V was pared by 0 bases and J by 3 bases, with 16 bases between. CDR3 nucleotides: TGTGCCAGCAGTTTATCGTGGCGGCTAGTGGGGACAGATACGCAGTATTTT. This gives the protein CASSLSWRLVGTDTQYF.

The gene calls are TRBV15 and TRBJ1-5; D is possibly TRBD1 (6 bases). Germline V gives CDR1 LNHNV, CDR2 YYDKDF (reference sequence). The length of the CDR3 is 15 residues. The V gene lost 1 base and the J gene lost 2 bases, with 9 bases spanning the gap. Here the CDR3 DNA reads TGTGCCACCAGCAGAGCAGGGGCCGGCAATCAGCCCCAGCATTTT. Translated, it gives CATSRAGAGNQPQHF.

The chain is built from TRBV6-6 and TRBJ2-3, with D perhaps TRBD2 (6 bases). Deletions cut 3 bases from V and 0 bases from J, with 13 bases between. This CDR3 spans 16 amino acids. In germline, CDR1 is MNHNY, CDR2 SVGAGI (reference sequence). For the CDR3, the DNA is TGTGCCAGCAGTTATGGGGGGATCGTGAGCACAGATACGCAGTATTTT. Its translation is CASSYGGIVSTDTQYF.